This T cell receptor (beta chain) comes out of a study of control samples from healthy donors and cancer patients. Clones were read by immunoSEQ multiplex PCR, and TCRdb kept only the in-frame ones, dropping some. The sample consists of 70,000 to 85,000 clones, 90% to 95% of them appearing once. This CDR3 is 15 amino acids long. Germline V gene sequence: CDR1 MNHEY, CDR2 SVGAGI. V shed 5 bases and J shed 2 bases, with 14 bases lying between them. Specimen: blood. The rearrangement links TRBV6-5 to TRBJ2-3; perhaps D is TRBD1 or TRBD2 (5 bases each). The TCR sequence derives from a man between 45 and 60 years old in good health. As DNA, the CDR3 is TGTGCCAGCAGTCCGAGGGGTTTGCTCACAGATACGCAGTATTTT. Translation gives CASSPRGLLTDTQYF.